A single sample gave rise to the 9 T cell receptor beta chains below, sequenced in a study of beta chain features in type 1 diabetes. The entirety of the isolated RNA underwent reverse transcription, so expressed TCRB transcripts were sequenced. Measured with immunoSEQ multiplex PCR; TCRdb has only the in-frame clones, and not every one. The table includes nearly 350,000 clones, 7.5% to 9% detected once. Sequencing was done on a sample of central memory CD4+ T cells from blood. Source of these receptors: a woman aged 18-35 years in good health.

V gene TRBV2 combines with J gene TRBJ2-5, with no clear D. The V end was cut by 6 bases, the J end by 7 bases, with 6 bases between. This CDR3 is 10 amino acids long. Germline loops: CDR1 SNHLY, CDR2 FYNNEI. The CDR3, as DNA: TGTGCCAGCAGCACGGGGACCCAGTACTTC. Its translation is CASSTGTQYF.

This clone was recorded a few times. The CDR3 loop reads CASSFGDEKLFF. The CDR3 DNA reads as TGTGCCAGCAGCTTTGGGGATGAAAAACTGTTTTTT. This chain connects TRBV7-9 to TRBJ1-4, with D unresolved. The CDR3 sequence is 12 residues long. V lost 3 bases to trimming and J lost 6 bases, with 5 bases between them. Germline CDR1 reads SEHNR; CDR2 reads FQNEAQ (reference sequence).

This chain joins TRBV5-1 and TRBJ1-2; D is uncertain. CDR3 size: 14 residues. V was pared by 7 bases and J by 0 bases, with 13 bases between. Germline V gives CDR1 SGHRS, CDR2 YFSETQ. CDR3 region: CASSEYQANYGYTF. CDR3 coding DNA: TGCGCCAGCTCTGAATACCAGGCTAACTATGGCTACACCTTC. Looking up the rest from reference TRBV5-1 and TRBJ1-2 gives the full variable domain: KAGVTQTPRYLIKTRGQQVTLSCSPISGHRSVSWYQQTPGQGLQFLFEYFSETQRNKGNFPGRFSGRQFSNSRSEMNVSTLELGDSALYLCASSEYQANYGYTFGSGTRLTVV.

This chain uses TRBV6-5 with TRBJ2-1; D unresolved. The CDR3 contains 15 residues. CDR1 MNHEY and CDR2 SVGAGI come from the germline V gene. Trimming removed 4 bases at V and 0 bases at J, with 10 bases between. The CDR3 DNA follows: TGTGCCAGCAGTTTGAACTACTACTCCTACAATGAGCAGTTCTTC. It specifies CASSLNYYSYNEQFF.

This clone occurred a few times. V and J are TRBV5-1 and TRBJ2-7; D call uncertain. Germline values: CDR1 SGHRS, CDR2 YFSETQ. This CDR3 region has 11 residues. V was clipped by 4 bases and J by 3 bases, with 5 bases between them. The CDR3 is CASSNNYEQYF. Written as DNA, the CDR3 is TGCGCCAGCAGCAACAACTACGAGCAGTACTTC.

This clone was counted a few times. V usage is TRBV5-4 and J usage is TRBJ1-1, with 8 bases that match TRBD1. Germline V gene sequence: CDR1 SGHNT, CDR2 YYREEE (reference sequence). V shed 0 bases, J shed 1 base, and the junction held 5 bases outside the gene matches. The CDR3 sequence is 16 residues long. The CDR3 DNA reads TGTGCCAGCAGCTTGGGGACAGGGCTAGAGAACACTGAAGCTTTCTTT. Protein: CASSLGTGLENTEAFF.

This clone was observed a handful of times. The rearrangement links TRBV10-3 to TRBJ2-7; unclear D gene. Germline V gene lookup returns CDR1 ENHRY and CDR2 SYGVKD. V was cut by 4 bases and J by 0 bases, with 7 bases left in between. The CDR3 length is 13 residues. The CDR3 loop is CAISGPNSYEQYF. CDR3 sequence (DNA): TGTGCCATCAGTGGACCGAACTCCTACGAGCAGTACTTC.

The table lists this clone with a few counts. The V gene is TRBV28, the J gene TRBJ2-3; D perhaps matches TRBD2 (5 bases). From germline, CDR1 is MDHEN and CDR2 SYDVKM. V was pared by 5 bases and J by 1 base, with 22 bases between. This CDR3 has 18 amino acids. The CDR3 loop reads CASSPPHYRSRGTDTQYF. The CDR3, as DNA: TGTGCCAGCAGTCCTCCGCATTATAGGTCGCGGGGCACAGATACGCAGTATTTT. The full variable domain, with the rest looked up from reference TRBV28 and TRBJ2-3, is DVKVTQSSRYLVKRTGEKVFLECVQDMDHENMFWYRQDPGLGLRLIYFSYDVKMKEKGDIPEGYSVSREKKERFSLILESASTNQTSMYLCASSPPHYRSRGTDTQYFGPGTRLTVL.

This clone was recorded a few times. The J gene is TRBJ1-3, the V gene TRBV7-2; D uncertain. The ends were cut back, 2 bases at V and 0 bases at J, with 8 bases in the middle. CDR1 is SGHTA and CDR2 is FQGNSA in the germline V gene. The CDR3 has 15 residues. The CDR3 bases are TGTGCCAGCAGCTTACATGAAAGCTCTGGAAACACCATATATTTT. Amino acids: CASSLHESSGNTIYF.